These 23 T cell receptor beta chains share one sample of origin, sequenced in a study of T cells after posttransplantation cyclophosphamide (dated by TCRdb to the mid-2010s). Library creation used the immunoSEQ multiplex PCR assay. In TCRdb, the immuneACCESS table is reduced to in-frame sequences with V and J assigned. These tables do not hold every clone; where another copy was compared, an unresolved V gene accounts for under half, and the others remain unexplained. This sample holds tens of thousands of clones; just under 95% were observed only once. Approximately 2.7% of the sample belongs to the ten largest clones. The sequencing sample was made of PBMCs. The origin of the receptors is a woman in her twenties or thirties in good health and a related stem cell transplant donor.

The chain carries TRBV7-9 and TRBJ1-3, with D perhaps TRBD1 (5 bases). V lost 4 bases, J lost 0 bases, and 13 bases lay in between. In germline, CDR1 is SEHNR, CDR2 FQNEAQ (reference sequence). This CDR3 is 16 amino acids long. CDR3: CASSSHSGSSGNTIYF. CDR3 DNA: TGTGCCAGCAGCTCACACTCAGGGAGCTCTGGAAACACCATATATTTT.

As DNA, the CDR3 is TGCGCCAGCAGCCAAGTGGCAGGGGGGAATCAGCCCCAGCATTTT. As protein: CASSQVAGGNQPQHF. The rearrangement uses TRBV4-3 and TRBJ1-5, with TRBD1 matching over 7 bases. Germline V gene sequence: CDR1 LGHNA, CDR2 YSLEER. The CDR3 sequence is 15 residues long. J gave up 4 bases and V 1 base, and 4 bases lay outside the gene matches.

The genes are TRBV10-3 and TRBJ1-2; D ambiguous. With 3 bases removed from V and 2 bases from J, the gap between germline ends came to 13 bases. The CDR3 contains 15 residues. CDR1 and CDR2 from the germline V gene are ENHRY and SYGVKD. As DNA, the CDR3 is TGTGCCATCAGTGATAATGTAGACACCAACTATGGCTACACCTTC. It yields the protein CAISDNVDTNYGYTF.

The chain employs TRBV4-3 and TRBJ1-3; no firm D call. The CDR3 loop spans 15 amino acids. Trimming removed 0 bases from V and 2 bases from J, with 8 bases in between. Per the germline V gene, CDR1 is LGHNA and CDR2 is YSLEER. The chain's CDR3 is CASSQDTVTGNTIYF. The CDR3 coding sequence is TGCGCCAGCAGCCAAGATACGGTAACTGGAAACACCATATATTTT.

The chain couples TRBV28 to TRBJ2-7, with D possibly being TRBD1 or TRBD2 (5 bases each). Trimming left V 7 bases short and J 0 bases short, with 13 bases between. Germline assignment: CDR1 MDHEN and CDR2 SYDVKM. The CDR3 extends over 14 amino acids. The CDR3 region is CASTPRGSSYEQYF. CDR3 sequence (DNA): TGTGCCAGCACCCCGAGGGGTTCCTCCTACGAGCAGTACTTC. Combining the CDR3 with reference TRBV28 and TRBJ2-7 gives the whole variable domain DVKVTQSSRYLVKRTGEKVFLECVQDMDHENMFWYRQDPGLGLRLIYFSYDVKMKEKGDIPEGYSVSREKKERFSLILESASTNQTSMYLCASTPRGSSYEQYFGPGTRLTVT.

The V gene is TRBV7-9, the J gene TRBJ2-7; D is perhaps TRBD2 (7 bases). Deletions cut 6 bases from V and 6 bases from J, with 21 bases between. The CDR3 consists of 15 residues. Germline CDR1 is SEHNR and CDR2 is FQNEAQ (reference sequence). CDR3 coding DNA: TGTGCCAGCAGTAGGAGGGGGGGCCTGGAGGCCGAGCAGTACTTC. Protein product: CASSRRGGLEAEQYF.

This sequence joins TRBV2 and TRBJ2-5, with D maybe TRBD2 (5 bases). CDR3 length equals 14 residues. Looked up from germline, CDR1 is SNHLY and CDR2 is FYNNEI. V was clipped by 7 bases and J by 5 bases, with 17 bases between them. As DNA, the CDR3 is TGTGCCAGCAACGGACGGGGATCGGGCGAGACCCAGTACTTC. It specifies CASNGRGSGETQYF. Variable domain in full (rest from reference TRBV2 and TRBJ2-5): EPEVTQTPSHQVTQMGQEVILRCVPISNHLYFYWYRQILGQKVEFLVSFYNNEISEKSEIFDDQFSVERPDGSNFTLKIRSTKLEDSAMYFCASNGRGSGETQYFGPGTRLLVL.

The chain joins TRBV10-3 to TRBJ1-6; D perhaps matches TRBD1 (5 bases). Trimming cost V 10 bases and J 7 bases, with 14 bases left between them. Germline V CDR1 and CDR2: ENHRY, SYGVKD. The CDR3 has 13 amino acids. CDR3 residues: CATRDSGNSPLHF. The CDR3 bases are TGTGCCACCCGGGACTCCGGGAATTCACCCCTCCACTTT.

The chain uses TRBV10-3 and TRBJ2-2; 11 bases are shared with TRBD2. Germline V gives CDR1 ENHRY, CDR2 SYGVKD. The CDR3 loop spans 14 amino acids. J was trimmed by 5 bases and V by 10 bases; bases with no gene match: 6. CDR3 DNA: TGTGCCACCCTGGGACTAGCGGAGACCGGGGAGCTGTTTTTT. This translates into CATLGLAETGELFF.

The chain joins TRBV14 to TRBJ2-7; D possibly matches TRBD1 or TRBD2 (5 bases each). V dropped 5 bases and J dropped 2 bases, with 19 bases sitting between them. Germline CDR1 and CDR2: SGHDN and FVKESK. The CDR3 runs to 16 residues. The CDR3 loop reads CASSTRDRAYPYEQYF. DNA for the CDR3: TGTGCCAGCAGCACCCGGGACCGAGCTTATCCCTACGAGCAGTACTTC.

This clone was recorded a few times. The chain couples TRBV5-1 to TRBJ1-6; 8 positions agree with TRBD1. The CDR3 sequence is 15 residues long. CDR1 and CDR2 from the germline V gene are SGHRS and YFSETQ. V lost 6 bases to trimming and J lost 9 bases; unmatched junction nucleotides: 11. CDR3 in DNA: TGCGCCAGCACGACCGTTAGGACAGGGTCTTCACCCCTCCACTTT. It translates to CASTTVRTGSSPLHF.

In its sample, this clone was seen a few times. One end of the junction fails to match germline, which may point to a read error. The chain couples TRBV7-9 to TRBJ1-1; D gene uncertain. Germline V gene lookup returns CDR1 SEHNR and CDR2 FQNEAQ (reference sequence). The CDR3 contains 13 residues. The CDR3 sequence is CASSFTGSEHWLF. CDR3 nucleotides: TGTGCCAGCAGCTTTACGGGGTCGGAACACTGGTTGTTT.

This sequence joins TRBV5-4 and TRBJ1-2; TRBD1 matches at 8 bases. Trimming took 3 bases from V and 5 from J; bases not matched to a gene: 3. Germline V CDR1 and CDR2: SGHNT, YYREEE (reference sequence). The length of the CDR3 is 13 residues. CDR3 loop: CASSYTGGYGYTF. The CDR3 bases are TGTGCCAGCAGCTATACAGGGGGTTATGGCTACACCTTC.

The count of this clone is one. The V and J genes are TRBV4-1 and TRBJ2-7, with 9 bases matching TRBD2. From germline, CDR1 is MGHRA and CDR2 YSYEKL. V lost 6 bases and J lost 0; bases outside the gene matches: 3. CDR3 length: 14 residues. The CDR3 is CASRKAGGSYEQYF. Here the CDR3 DNA reads TGCGCCAGCAGGAAAGCGGGGGGCTCCTACGAGCAGTACTTC.

The genes are TRBV7-2 and TRBJ1-1; TRBD1 agrees at 7 bases. Germline V gives CDR1 SGHTA, CDR2 FQGNSA. CDR3 length: 16 residues. J gave up 2 bases and V 4 bases, and 10 bases lay outside the gene matches. CDR3 sequence reads: CASSSRQGGFNTEAFF. In DNA, the CDR3 is TGTGCCAGCAGCTCCAGACAGGGTGGATTTAACACTGAAGCTTTCTTT.

The table lists this clone with a few counts. The CDR3 DNA reads as TGTGCCAGCAGCACCCGGACAGGGGTCTACGAGCAGTACTTC. Protein sequence: CASSTRTGVYEQYF. The gene calls are TRBV7-9 and TRBJ2-7; 9 positions match TRBD1. The germline V gene has CDR1 SEHNR and CDR2 FQNEAQ (reference sequence). V trimming: 5 bases; J trimming: 3 bases; junction bases outside the gene matches: 5. The CDR3 extends over 14 amino acids.

This sequence joins TRBV4-1 and TRBJ2-3; 9 bases agree with TRBD2. J gave up 1 base and V 3 bases, and 17 bases lay outside the gene matches. From germline, CDR1 is MGHRA and CDR2 YSYEKL. The CDR3 is 20 residues long. CDR3 region: CASSHLIPLRGGLGTDTQYF. In DNA form, the CDR3 reads TGCGCCAGCAGCCACCTCATACCCTTGCGGGGGGGCCTTGGCACAGATACGCAGTATTTT.

This clone showed up just once. The chain joins TRBV6-1 to TRBJ2-7; the D is unclear. The CDR3 covers 15 residues. The ends were cut back, 2 bases at V and 3 bases at J, with 14 bases in the middle. CDR1 and CDR2 (germline): MNHNS, SASEGT. The CDR3 DNA sequence: TGTGCCAGCAGTGAAAGTAGGGCAGGAGACTACGAGCAGTACTTC. This codes for CASSESRAGDYEQYF.

This clone was found a few times. V and J are TRBV7-2 and TRBJ2-7; unclear D gene. The CDR3 has 11 residues. Germline V gene data show CDR1 as SGHTA and CDR2 as FQGNSA. V was trimmed by 5 bases and J by 2 bases, leaving 4 bases between them. CDR3 nucleotide sequence: TGTGCCAGCAGCGTGGCCTACGAGCAGTACTTC. This translates into CASSVAYEQYF.

V and J are TRBV7-2 and TRBJ2-6; D remains unclear. V was trimmed by 1 base and J by 4 bases, leaving 2 bases between them. Germline assignment: CDR1 SGHTA and CDR2 FQGNSA. The CDR3 length is 13 residues. CDR3 in amino acids: CASSLDGANVLTF. The CDR3 coding sequence is TGTGCCAGCAGCTTAGACGGGGCCAACGTCCTGACTTTC.

This chain connects TRBV5-4 to TRBJ2-7; D possibly corresponds to TRBD1 (6 bases). CDR1 SGHNT and CDR2 YYREEE come from the germline V gene (reference sequence). Trimming shortened V by 1 base and J by 0 bases, and 8 bases separated the two germline ends. The length of the CDR3 is 14 residues. In DNA form, the CDR3 reads TGTGCCAGCAGCTTGACAGGGAGCTCCTACGAGCAGTACTTC. Translated: CASSLTGSSYEQYF.

J is TRBJ1-1 and V is TRBV9; no clear D. Trimming pared 1 base from V and 3 bases from J, leaving 13 bases between. CDR3 length: 15 residues. CDR1 is SGDLS and CDR2 is YYNGEE in the germline V gene. In DNA, the CDR3 is TGTGCCAGCAGCGTAATTTCTACCCCGGACACTGAAGCTTTCTTT. Its translation is CASSVISTPDTEAFF. Full variable domain (outside the CDR3, taken from reference TRBV9 and TRBJ1-1): DSGVTQTPKHLITATGQRVTLRCSPRSGDLSVYWYQQSLDQGLQFLIQYYNGEERAKGNILERFSAQQFPDLHSELNLSSLELGDSALYFCASSVISTPDTEAFFGQGTRLTVV.

The V gene is TRBV30, the J gene TRBJ2-5, with 11 bases lining up with TRBD1. V trimming: 3 bases; J trimming: 5 bases; junction bases outside the gene matches: 5. The CDR3 extends over 14 amino acids. Germline loops: CDR1 GTSNPN, CDR2 SVGIG (reference sequence). In nucleotides, the CDR3 is TGTGCCTGGAGACGGACAGGGGGCGCGGAGACCCAGTACTTC. This gives the protein CAWRRTGGAETQYF. Drawing the rest from reference TRBV30 and TRBJ2-5, the complete variable domain is SQTIHQWPATLVQPVGSPLSLECTVEGTSNPNLYWYRQAAGRGLQLLFYSVGIGQISSEVPQNLSASRPQDRQFILSSKKLLLSDSGFYLCAWRRTGGAETQYFGPGTRLLVL.